The 20 T cell receptor beta chains below all came from one sample that was sequenced in a study of blood T cell repertoires in COVID-19. The method was immunoSEQ multiplex PCR; TCRdb's version includes in-frame clones alone and lacks a portion of them. This table holds 140,000 or so clones, roughly 86% found once. The material sequenced was peripheral blood. These receptors came from a woman between 50 and 59 years old with acute or convalescent COVID-19.

This chain links TRBV30 with TRBJ1-6, with D uncertain. Deletions cut 5 bases from V and 7 bases from J, with 15 bases between. This CDR3 contains 14 residues. CDR1 and CDR2 from the germline V gene are GTSNPN and SVGIG (reference sequence). CDR3 sequence reads: CAWLKSSRNSPLHF. The DNA for the CDR3 is TGTGCCTGGCTAAAATCGAGTCGGAATTCACCCCTCCACTTT.

This clone showed up just a few times. The V and J genes are TRBV30 and TRBJ2-2; tentatively, D is TRBD1 (7 bases). The CDR3 spans 13 residues. V was shortened by 6 bases and J by 5 bases, with 13 bases between the two germline ends. Germline lookup yields CDR1 GTSNPN and CDR2 SVGIG (reference sequence). As DNA, the CDR3 is TGTGCCTGTCAGGGGGGCGGAACCGGGGAGCTGTTTTTT. It codes for CACQGGGTGELFF.

The chain is built from TRBV5-1 and TRBJ1-6, with 8 bases that match TRBD1. The CDR3 consists of 17 residues. Germline-derived CDR1 and CDR2 are SGHRS and YFSETQ. With V trimmed by 2 bases and J by 6 bases, 10 bases remained unmatched. The CDR3 loop reads CASSLAGQGRTNSPLHF. The CDR3 coding sequence is TGCGCCAGCAGCTTAGCCGGACAGGGACGGACTAATTCACCCCTCCACTTT.

The J gene is TRBJ2-1, the V gene TRBV7-6, with D perhaps matching TRBD2 (7 bases). This CDR3 region has 15 residues. Trimming left V 2 bases short and J 5 bases short, with 13 bases between. The germline V gene encodes CDR1 SGHVS and CDR2 FNYEAQ. CDR3 sequence: CASSLWGGLDNEQFF. The CDR3 DNA reads as TGTGCCAGCAGCTTATGGGGGGGCCTCGACAATGAGCAGTTCTTC.

In this sample, this clone turned up a few times. V usage is TRBV6-6 and J usage is TRBJ1-2, with D possibly being TRBD1 (6 bases). V was clipped by 6 bases and J by 4 bases, with 12 bases between them. The CDR3 is 13 residues long. The germline CDR1 and CDR2 sequences are MNHNY and SVGAGI (reference sequence). Here the CDR3 reads CASSFRGAYGYTF. The CDR3 DNA sequence: TGTGCCAGCAGCTTCCGGGGGGCCTATGGCTACACCTTC.

The genes are TRBV1 and TRBJ2-7; TRBD1 is the table's D call and was not checked against the DNA. TRBV1 is a documented pseudogene. The CDR3 runs to 15 residues. The CDR3 DNA reads TGCACCAGCAGCCAACCAGGGGATTCTTCCTACGAGCAGTACTTC. Its protein product is CTSSQPGDSSYEQYF.

A few counts support this clone. The chain combines TRBV6-6 with TRBJ1-5, with 7 bases aligning to TRBD1. Trimming at V came to 6 bases and at J to 9 bases, leaving 11 bases not matched to a gene. CDR1 and CDR2 (germline): MNHNY, SVGAGI (reference sequence). The length of the CDR3 is 14 residues. Written as DNA, the CDR3 is TGTGCCAGCAGCCCCGACAGGGTGGCTGGGCCCCAGCATTTT. Translating it yields CASSPDRVAGPQHF.

The V and J genes are TRBV11-2 and TRBJ1-5, with D unresolved. Germline lookup yields CDR1 SGHAT and CDR2 FQNNGV. CDR3 length: 13 amino acids. V shed 3 bases and J shed 3 bases, with 6 bases lying between them. The CDR3: CASSLRNNQPQHF. The CDR3 nucleotides are TGTGCCAGCAGCTTGCGGAACAATCAGCCCCAGCATTTT. Looking up the rest from reference TRBV11-2 and TRBJ1-5 gives the full variable domain: EAGVAQSPRYKIIEKRQSVAFWCNPISGHATLYWYQQILGQGPKLLIQFQNNGVVDDSQLPKDRFSAERLKGVDSTLKIQPAKLEDSAVYLCASSLRNNQPQHFGDGTRLSIL.

CDR3 DNA sequence: TGTGCCAGTAGTATTGGTAGGGGGAATCAGCCCCAGCATTTT. Its translation: CASSIGRGNQPQHF. The V gene is TRBV19, the J gene TRBJ1-5; D is possibly TRBD1 (6 bases). The germline CDR1 and CDR2 sequences are LNHDA and SQIVND (reference sequence). The germline V and J ends were trimmed by 3 bases and 4 bases, with 10 bases remaining between them. The CDR3 runs to 14 residues.

The V call is TRBV28, the J call TRBJ1-5; D might be TRBD1 (5 bases). V was clipped by 6 bases and J by 6 bases, with 15 bases between them. CDR1 is MDHEN, CDR2 SYDVKM, per germline. This CDR3 is 14 amino acids long. CDR3: CASRPWGDRQPQHF. CDR3 in DNA: TGTGCCAGCAGACCCTGGGGGGACCGTCAGCCCCAGCATTTT.

The chain recombines TRBV21-1 with TRBJ2-2; no check of the table's D call, TRBD2, against the DNA was made. TRBV21-1 constitutes a pseudogene. The length of the CDR3 is 15 residues. The CDR3 spells CASTSDGNYTGELFF. DNA for the CDR3: TGTGCCAGCACCTCGGACGGGAATTACACCGGGGAGCTGTTTTTT.

This clone was recorded once. The rearrangement uses TRBV30 and TRBJ2-7, with 8 bases matching TRBD1. V shed 3 bases and J 2 bases; nucleotides not matched to a gene: 9. The CDR3 loop spans 15 amino acids. Germline assignment: CDR1 GTSNPN and CDR2 SVGIG (reference sequence). In DNA form, the CDR3 reads TGTGCCTGGAGCAGAGACAGGGGCCAACCCTACGAGCAGTACTTC. This sequence encodes CAWSRDRGQPYEQYF.

This chain connects TRBV19 to TRBJ2-1, with 9 bases matching TRBD2. This CDR3 has 17 residues. Germline assignment: CDR1 LNHDA and CDR2 SQIVND (reference sequence). V dropped 4 bases and J dropped 0; count of bases not matched to a gene: 7. CDR3 loop: CASSKSTSGYSYNEQFF. CDR3 nucleotides: TGTGCCAGTAGTAAATCGACTAGCGGCTACTCCTACAATGAGCAGTTCTTC.

V is TRBV13 and J is TRBJ2-7; a possible D gene is TRBD1 (6 bases). V dropped 3 bases and J dropped 0 bases, with 12 bases sitting between them. CDR1 and CDR2 from the germline V gene are PRHDT and FYEKMQ (reference sequence). The length of the CDR3 is 15 residues. Here the CDR3 reads CASSFDRLTSYEQYF. CDR3 DNA: TGTGCCAGCAGCTTCGACAGGCTTACCTCCTACGAGCAGTACTTC.

The V gene is TRBV19, the J gene TRBJ1-1; the D gene is possibly TRBD1 (5 bases). Trimming stripped 6 bases from V and 5 bases from J, with 16 bases between. Germline assignment: CDR1 LNHDA and CDR2 SQIVND (reference sequence). The CDR3 spans 14 residues. The CDR3 loop is CASRPGREGTEAFF. CDR3 DNA: TGTGCCAGTAGGCCGGGACGGGAGGGAACTGAAGCTTTCTTT.

This chain connects TRBV19 to TRBJ1-2; TRBD1 matches 9 bases. The germline gives CDR1 LNHDA, CDR2 SQIVND (reference sequence). This CDR3 is 17 amino acids long. The ends lost 3 bases at V and 7 bases at J; junction bases unmatched: 15. The CDR3 loop is CASSIVRTGAPNGGYTF. The CDR3 DNA reads as TGTGCCAGTAGTATTGTGAGGACAGGGGCCCCCAATGGTGGCTACACCTTC.

This chain uses TRBV27 with TRBJ1-1; 10 bases agree with TRBD1. Germline CDR1 MNHEY, CDR2 SMNVEV (reference sequence). V trimming: 7 bases; J trimming: 11 bases; junction bases outside the gene matches: 19. The CDR3 totals 16 residues. The DNA for the CDR3 is TGTGCCAGCATTCCCCACAGACAGGGGGCGGATAGTTTGGCTTTCTTT. Its translation is CASIPHRQGADSLAFF.

This clone was seen a single time. The V call is TRBV11-3, the J call TRBJ1-1; D gene unclear. The germline gives CDR1 SGHNT, CDR2 YENEEA. The CDR3 has 14 amino acids. Trimming removed 2 bases from V and 2 bases from J, with 9 bases in between. The CDR3 nucleotides read TGTGCCAGCAGCTTAAGAGGGCAAAACACTGAAGCTTTCTTT. Protein sequence: CASSLRGQNTEAFF. The complete variable domain, with remaining parts taken from reference TRBV11-3 and TRBJ1-1, reads EAGVVQSPRYKIIEKKQPVAFWCNPISGHNTLYWYLQNLGQGPELLIRYENEEAVDDSQLPKDRFSAERLKGVDSTLKIQPAELGDSAVYLCASSLRGQNTEAFFGQGTRLTVV.

The chain carries TRBV3-1 (or the pseudogene TRBV3-2) and TRBJ2-2; TRBD1 agrees at 8 bases. The CDR3 loop spans 17 amino acids. Germline V lookup: CDR1 LGHDT, CDR2 YNNKEL (reference sequence). J was trimmed by 5 bases and V by 1 base; bases with no gene match: 9. The CDR3: CASSQGLRDRSTGELFF. The DNA of the CDR3 is TGTGCCAGCAGCCAAGGGCTTCGGGACAGGTCGACCGGGGAGCTGTTTTTT.

V is TRBV27 and J is TRBJ2-3; D gene unclear. The germline V gene encodes CDR1 MNHEY and CDR2 SMNVEV (reference sequence). The CDR3 extends over 15 amino acids. The V gene lost 2 bases and the J gene lost 4 bases, with 13 bases spanning the gap. In DNA form, the CDR3 reads TGTGCCAGCAGTTTACGGCAGGCCCCCCCAGATACGCAGTATTTT. It yields the protein CASSLRQAPPDTQYF.